The clone carrying this T cell receptor beta chain was picked up many times. Its antigen is as yet unknown. Germline V gene data show CDR1 as SGHTA and CDR2 as FQGNSA. V shed 4 bases and J 5 bases; nucleotides not matched to a gene: 4. This CDR3 has 13 amino acids. UMIs and a universal primer site were added when TCR cDNA was made by 5'RACE template switching. Via MiXCR, TCRdb re-called the 5' RACE reads, giving one row per CDR3 protein. The repertoire holds roughly 500,000 distinct CDR3 sequences, with under 25% as singletons. The record originates from a study of T cells after yellow fever vaccination. Findings of the study overall: High-abundance clonotypes from the bulk population could contaminate FACS-sorted repertoires. Subsequent booster samples again held most clones from primary vaccination (around 96% CD4, 85% to 90% CD8). The secondary response peaked faster, at day 5 versus 15, but was weaker.

The source material was PBMCs, sampled 15 days after the yellow fever booster vaccination. This sequence originates from a man aged 25-40 years who received the YFV17D yellow fever vaccine. This chain uses TRBV7-2 with TRBJ2-5; 7 nucleotides line up with TRBD1. The CDR3, as DNA: TGTGCCAGCAGCTCACAGGGGCGGGAGACCCAGTACTTC. It is translated as CASSSQGRETQYF.